The present T cell receptor beta chain was sequenced within a study of shared T cell receptors in the human thymus. V was pared by 7 bases and J by 7 bases, with 7 bases of the junction left unmatched. Germline V gene sequence: CDR1 SGHTA, CDR2 FQGNSA. The CDR3 covers 13 residues. Libraries were prepared by immunoSEQ multiplex PCR; TCRdb keeps only in-frame clonotypes and omits some of them. The sample includes hundreds of thousands of clones, roughly 90% seen only once; the top ten take around 0.01%. Another study also made use of these data, one on human thymus T cells. That work contributes: Both thymic and peripheral blood repertoires showed apparently biased V and J usage. Related research described strongly overlapping thymic repertoires in unrelated people.

What was sequenced was thymocytes. The chain combines TRBV7-2 with TRBJ2-1; 7 nucleotides align to TRBD2. The clonotype was recovered from a boy in the first two years of life with a congenital heart defect. The CDR3 coding sequence is TGTGCCAGCACCACACCGCGGGGGAATGAGCAGTTCTTC. Its protein product is CASTTPRGNEQFF.